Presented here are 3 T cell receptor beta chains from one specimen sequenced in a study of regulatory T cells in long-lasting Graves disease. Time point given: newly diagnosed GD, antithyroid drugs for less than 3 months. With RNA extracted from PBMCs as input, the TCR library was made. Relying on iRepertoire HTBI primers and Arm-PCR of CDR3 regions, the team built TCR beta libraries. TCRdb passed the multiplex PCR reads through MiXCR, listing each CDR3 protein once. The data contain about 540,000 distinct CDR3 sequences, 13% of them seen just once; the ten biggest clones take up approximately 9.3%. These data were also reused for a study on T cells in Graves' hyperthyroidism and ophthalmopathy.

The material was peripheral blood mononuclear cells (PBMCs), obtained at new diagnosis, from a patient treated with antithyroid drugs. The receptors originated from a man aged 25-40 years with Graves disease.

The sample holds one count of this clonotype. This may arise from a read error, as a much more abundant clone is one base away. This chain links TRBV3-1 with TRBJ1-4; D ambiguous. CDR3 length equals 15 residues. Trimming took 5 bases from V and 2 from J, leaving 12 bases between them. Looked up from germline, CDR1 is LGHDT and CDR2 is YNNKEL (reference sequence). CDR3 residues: CASSTRRTTNEKLFF. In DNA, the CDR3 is TGTGCCAGCAGCACTAGGAGGACGACTAATGAAAAACTGTTTTTT.

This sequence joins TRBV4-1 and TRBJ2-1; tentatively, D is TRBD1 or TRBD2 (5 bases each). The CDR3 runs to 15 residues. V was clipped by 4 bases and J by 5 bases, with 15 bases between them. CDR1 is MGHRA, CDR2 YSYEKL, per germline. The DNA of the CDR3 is TGCGCCAGCAGCCCGCCTCCCGGGACCCACAATGAGCAGTTCTTC. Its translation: CASSPPPGTHNEQFF.

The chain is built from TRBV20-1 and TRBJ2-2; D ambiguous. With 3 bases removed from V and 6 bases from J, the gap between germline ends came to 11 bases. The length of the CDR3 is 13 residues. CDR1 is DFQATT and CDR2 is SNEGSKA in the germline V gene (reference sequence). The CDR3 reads CSASSGSPGELFF. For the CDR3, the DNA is TGCAGTGCTAGTTCGGGCAGCCCCGGGGAGCTGTTTTTT.